A single sample gave rise to the 2 T cell receptor beta chains below, sequenced in a study of Tregs in tolerant kidney transplant recipients. Sequencing was performed with immunoSEQ multiplex PCR; in TCRdb, only in-frame clones are kept and a portion is missing. The sample consists of 50,000 or so clones, 90% to 95% of them appearing once. The nonmyeloablative bone marrow transplants came from related graft donors, with transient mixed chimerism. This material consisted of CD8+ T cells from blood (PBMCs), taken 24 months after the transplant. All receptors come from a human patient who received a combined kidney and bone marrow transplant. Some T cells may originate from the graft donor.

This rearrangement joins TRBV9 to TRBJ1-2, with D possibly being TRBD1 (5 bases). The germline gives CDR1 SGDLS, CDR2 YYNGEE. The CDR3 runs to 17 residues. V lost 2 bases and J 4 bases, leaving 21 bases between the germline ends. The CDR3 here is CASSVTQGQGPTYGYTF. The CDR3 nucleotides read TGTGCCAGCAGCGTTACCCAGGGCCAGGGTCCTACCTATGGCTACACCTTC.

The chain has TRBV9 and TRBJ1-1, with D possibly matching TRBD1 (6 bases). Germline CDR1 is SGDLS and CDR2 is YYNGEE. This CDR3 is 13 amino acids long. V lost 3 bases to trimming and J lost 6 bases, with 12 bases between them. CDR3 protein: CASSGRGAAEAFF. CDR3 sequence (DNA): TGTGCCAGCAGCGGCAGGGGAGCCGCTGAAGCTTTCTTT.